This T cell receptor (beta chain) emerged from a study of T cell responses to AZD1222 COVID-19 vaccine. Measured with immunoSEQ multiplex PCR; TCRdb has only the in-frame clones, and not every one. Of 100,000 to 150,000 clones in the sample, about 90% were seen once. General study points: Within unmutated variant regions lay the reported targets of nearly half of spike-specific TCRs. Clonal diversity was possibly underestimated, and white British individuals and females predominated among donors.

Concerning this clone: As yet, its antigen is unknown.

V shed 4 bases, J shed 4 bases, and the junction held 6 bases outside the gene matches. The germline gives CDR1 MDHEN, CDR2 SYDVKM. The CDR3 covers 16 residues. This material consisted of peripheral blood, taken on day 0 of MenACWY control vaccination. This chain links TRBV28 with TRBJ2-1, with TRBD2 matching 11 bases. The source of this sequence is an adult in good health. CDR3 coding DNA: TGTGCCAGCAGTTCCTCCGGGACTAGCGGATACAATGAGCAGTTCTTC. It encodes CASSSSGTSGYNEQFF.